The text below deals with one T cell receptor beta chain. Its cognate antigen is unknown. The sample is drawn from a study of relationships among human T cell subsets. Study outcomes and limitations: No significant subset differences appeared in V, D, J use, CDR3 length or N-additions. Substantial CDR3 sharing among Th1, Th2 and regulatory cells suggested stochastic fate choice. Clones with over 100 reads held over 55% of CD8+ cytotoxic sequences.

Th1 cells were collected as flow-through following bead selections for CD25, CD56 and CD294. Semiquantitative ARM-PCR amplified T cell receptor alpha and beta CDR3 regions from mRNA. In ARM-PCR, communal superprimers followed tagged nested gene-specific primers for exponential amplification. Nested primers were removed by exonuclease before the second PCR round. TCRdb reprocessed the multiplex PCR reads via MiXCR and lists one record per CDR3 protein. Here the sample spans 10,000 to 15,000 distinct CDR3 sequences, approximately 64% being singletons. CDR1 MGHRA and CDR2 YSYEKL come from the germline V gene. The ends were cut back, 2 bases at V and 2 bases at J, with 6 bases in the middle. The CDR3 loop spans 13 amino acids.

This TCR derives from a man aged 40-50 years in good health. The rearrangement uses TRBV4-1 and TRBJ2-5, with D possibly matching TRBD2 (5 bases). The sample consisted of CD4+ Th1 cells sorted from blood. The CDR3 DNA follows: TGCGCCAGCAGCCAACCGGGGCAAGAGACCCAGTACTTC. This gives the protein CASSQPGQETQYF.